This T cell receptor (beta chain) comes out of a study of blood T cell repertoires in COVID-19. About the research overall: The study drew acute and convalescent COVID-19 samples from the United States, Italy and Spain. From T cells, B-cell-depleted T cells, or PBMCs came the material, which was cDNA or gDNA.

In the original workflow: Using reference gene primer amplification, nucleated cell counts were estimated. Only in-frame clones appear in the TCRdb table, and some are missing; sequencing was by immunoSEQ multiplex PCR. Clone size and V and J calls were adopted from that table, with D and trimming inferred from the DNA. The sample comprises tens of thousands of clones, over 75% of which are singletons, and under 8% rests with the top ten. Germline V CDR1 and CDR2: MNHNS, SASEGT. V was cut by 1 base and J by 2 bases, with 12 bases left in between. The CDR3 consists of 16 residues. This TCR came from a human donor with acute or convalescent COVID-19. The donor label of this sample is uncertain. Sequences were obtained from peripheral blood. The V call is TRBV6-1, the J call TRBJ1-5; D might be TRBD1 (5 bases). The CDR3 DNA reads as TGTGCCAGCAGTGAAGGCGGGACGTGGGGCAATCAGCCCCAGCATTTT. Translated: CASSEGGTWGNQPQHF.